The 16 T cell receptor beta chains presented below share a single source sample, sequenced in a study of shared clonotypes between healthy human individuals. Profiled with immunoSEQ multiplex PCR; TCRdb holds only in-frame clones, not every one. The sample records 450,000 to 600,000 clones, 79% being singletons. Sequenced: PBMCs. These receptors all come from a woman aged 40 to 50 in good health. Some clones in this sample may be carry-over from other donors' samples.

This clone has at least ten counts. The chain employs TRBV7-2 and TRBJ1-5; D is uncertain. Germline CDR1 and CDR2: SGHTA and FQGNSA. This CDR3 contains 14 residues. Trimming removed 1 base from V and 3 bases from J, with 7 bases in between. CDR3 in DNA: TGTGCCAGCAGCTTAGAAGGGCTCAATCAGCCCCAGCATTTT. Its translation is CASSLEGLNQPQHF.

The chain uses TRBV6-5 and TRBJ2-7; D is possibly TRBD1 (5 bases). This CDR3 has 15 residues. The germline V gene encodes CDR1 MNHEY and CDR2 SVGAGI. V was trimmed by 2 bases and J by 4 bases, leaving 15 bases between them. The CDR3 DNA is TGTGCCAGCAGTTACGATGACAGTAGGGTGTACGAGCAGTACTTC. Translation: CASSYDDSRVYEQYF.

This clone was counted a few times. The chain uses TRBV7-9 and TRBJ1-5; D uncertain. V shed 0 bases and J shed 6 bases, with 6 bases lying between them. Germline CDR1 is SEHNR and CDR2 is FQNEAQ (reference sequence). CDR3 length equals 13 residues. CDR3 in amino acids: CASSLAEGQPQHF. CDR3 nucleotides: TGTGCCAGCAGCTTAGCTGAGGGTCAGCCCCAGCATTTT. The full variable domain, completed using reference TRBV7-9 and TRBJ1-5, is DTGVSQNPRHKITKRGQNVTFRCDPISEHNRLYWYRQTLGQGPEFLTYFQNEAQLEKSRLLSDRFSAERPKGSFSTLEIQRTEQGDSAMYLCASSLAEGQPQHFGDGTRLSIL.

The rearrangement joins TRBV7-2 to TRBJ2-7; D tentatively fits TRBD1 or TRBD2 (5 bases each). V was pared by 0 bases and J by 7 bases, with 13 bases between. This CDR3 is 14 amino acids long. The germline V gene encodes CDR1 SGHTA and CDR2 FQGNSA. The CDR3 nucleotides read TGTGCCAGCAGCTTAGCCGAGGGACCCGAAGAGCAGTACTTC. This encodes CASSLAEGPEEQYF.

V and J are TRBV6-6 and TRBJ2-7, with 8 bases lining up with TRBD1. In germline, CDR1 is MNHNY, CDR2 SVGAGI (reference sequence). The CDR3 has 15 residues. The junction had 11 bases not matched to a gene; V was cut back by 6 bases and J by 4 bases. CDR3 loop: CASRDRGLMGYEQYF. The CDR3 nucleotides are TGTGCCAGCAGAGACAGGGGTTTGATGGGGTACGAGCAGTACTTC.

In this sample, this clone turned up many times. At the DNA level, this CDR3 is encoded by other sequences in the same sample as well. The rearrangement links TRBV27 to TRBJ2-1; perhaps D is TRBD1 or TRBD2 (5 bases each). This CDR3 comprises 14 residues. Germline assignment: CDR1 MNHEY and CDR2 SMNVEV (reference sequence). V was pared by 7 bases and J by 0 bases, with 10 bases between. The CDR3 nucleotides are TGTGCCAGCAAGAGGGGCCGCTCCTACAATGAGCAGTTCTTC. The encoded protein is CASKRGRSYNEQFF.

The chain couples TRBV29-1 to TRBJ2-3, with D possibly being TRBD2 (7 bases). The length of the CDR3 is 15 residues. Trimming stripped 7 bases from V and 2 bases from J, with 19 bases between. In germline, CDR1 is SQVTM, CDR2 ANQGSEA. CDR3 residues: CSETKGGGYTDTQYF. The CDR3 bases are TGCAGCGAGACCAAGGGGGGAGGGTACACAGATACGCAGTATTTT.

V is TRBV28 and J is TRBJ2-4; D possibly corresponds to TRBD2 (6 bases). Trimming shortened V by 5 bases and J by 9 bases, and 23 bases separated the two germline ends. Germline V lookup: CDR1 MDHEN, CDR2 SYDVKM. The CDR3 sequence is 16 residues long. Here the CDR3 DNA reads TGTGCCAGCAGTCATCCCTCGGGAGCCTCCTTCGTCATTCAGTACTTC. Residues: CASSHPSGASFVIQYF.

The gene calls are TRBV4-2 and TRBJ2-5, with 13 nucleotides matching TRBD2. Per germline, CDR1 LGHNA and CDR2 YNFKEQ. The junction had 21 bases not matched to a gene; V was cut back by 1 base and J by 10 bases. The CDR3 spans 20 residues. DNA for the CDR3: TGTGCCAGCAGCCAAGGTGGACTAGCGGGAGTAGCAGGGGTGTCGTGGCGCCAGTACTTC. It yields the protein CASSQGGLAGVAGVSWRQYF.

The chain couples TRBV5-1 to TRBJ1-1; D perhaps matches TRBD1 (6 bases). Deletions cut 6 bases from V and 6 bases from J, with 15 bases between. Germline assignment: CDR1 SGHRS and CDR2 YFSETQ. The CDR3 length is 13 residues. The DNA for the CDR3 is TGCGCCAGCAAGCCCGGGGACAATTCTGAAGCTTTCTTT. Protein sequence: CASKPGDNSEAFF.

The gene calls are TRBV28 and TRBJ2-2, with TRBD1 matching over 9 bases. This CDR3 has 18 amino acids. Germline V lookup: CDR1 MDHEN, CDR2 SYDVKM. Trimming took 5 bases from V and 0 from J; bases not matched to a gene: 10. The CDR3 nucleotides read TGTGCCAGCAGTCCTCCCGGGCGGGACAGGGCGAACACCGGGGAGCTGTTTTTT. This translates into CASSPPGRDRANTGELFF.

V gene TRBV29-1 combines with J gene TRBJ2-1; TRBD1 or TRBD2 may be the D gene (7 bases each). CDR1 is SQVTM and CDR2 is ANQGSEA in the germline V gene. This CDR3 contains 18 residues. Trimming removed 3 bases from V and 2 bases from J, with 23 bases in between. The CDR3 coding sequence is TGCAGCGTTGAGAATTCTTTTGGAGCGGGACAGACCTACAATGAGCAGTTCTTC. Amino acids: CSVENSFGAGQTYNEQFF.

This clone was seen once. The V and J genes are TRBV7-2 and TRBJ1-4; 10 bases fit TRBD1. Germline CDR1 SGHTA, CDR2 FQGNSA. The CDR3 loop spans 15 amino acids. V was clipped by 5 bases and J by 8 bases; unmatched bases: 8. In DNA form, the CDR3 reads TGTGCCAGCAGCCCCCGACAGGGGGCTTGGGAAAAACTGTTTTTT. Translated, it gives CASSPRQGAWEKLFF.

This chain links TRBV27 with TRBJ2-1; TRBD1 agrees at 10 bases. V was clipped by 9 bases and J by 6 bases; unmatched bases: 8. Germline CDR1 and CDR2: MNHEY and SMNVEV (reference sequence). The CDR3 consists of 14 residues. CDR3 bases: TGTGCCAGTTACCGGGACAGGGGTTTCAATGAGCAGTTCTTC. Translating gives CASYRDRGFNEQFF.

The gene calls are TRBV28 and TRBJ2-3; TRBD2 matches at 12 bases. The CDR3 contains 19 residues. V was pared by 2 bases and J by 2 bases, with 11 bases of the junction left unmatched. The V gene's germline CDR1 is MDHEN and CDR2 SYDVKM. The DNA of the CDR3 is TGTGCCAGCAGTTTAAATGCGCTAGCGGGAGGGACGCCCACAGATACGCAGTATTTT. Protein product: CASSLNALAGGTPTDTQYF.

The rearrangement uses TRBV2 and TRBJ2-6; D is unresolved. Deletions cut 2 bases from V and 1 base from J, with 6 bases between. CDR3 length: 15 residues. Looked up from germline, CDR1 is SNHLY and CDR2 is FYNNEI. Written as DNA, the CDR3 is TGTGCCAGCAGTGAATTCCGTTCTGGGGCCAACGTCCTGACTTTC. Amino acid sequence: CASSEFRSGANVLTF.